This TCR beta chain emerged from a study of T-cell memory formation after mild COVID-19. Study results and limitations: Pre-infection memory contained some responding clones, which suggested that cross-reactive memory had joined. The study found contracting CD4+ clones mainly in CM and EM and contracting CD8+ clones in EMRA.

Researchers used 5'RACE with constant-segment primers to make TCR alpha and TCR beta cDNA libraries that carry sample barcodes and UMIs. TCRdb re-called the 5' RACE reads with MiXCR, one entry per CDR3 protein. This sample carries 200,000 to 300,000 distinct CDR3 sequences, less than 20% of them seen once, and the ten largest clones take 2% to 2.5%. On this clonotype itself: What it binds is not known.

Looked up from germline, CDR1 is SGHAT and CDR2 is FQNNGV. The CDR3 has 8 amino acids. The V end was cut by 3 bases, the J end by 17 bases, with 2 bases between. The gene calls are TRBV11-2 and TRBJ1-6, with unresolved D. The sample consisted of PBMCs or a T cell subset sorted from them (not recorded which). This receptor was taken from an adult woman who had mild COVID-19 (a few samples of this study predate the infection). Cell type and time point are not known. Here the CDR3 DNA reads TGTGCCAGCAGCTTTGTCCACTTT. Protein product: CASSFVHF. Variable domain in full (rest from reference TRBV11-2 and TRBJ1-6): EAGVAQSPRYKIIEKRQSVAFWCNPISGHATLYWYQQILGQGPKLLIQFQNNGVVDDSQLPKDRFSAERLKGVDSTLKIQPAKLEDSAVYLCASSFVHFGNGTRLTVT.